The entry below gives a single T cell receptor (beta chain) sequence along with its context. This clonotype was seen a few times. Its antigen remains unidentified. Within one base of it there is no much larger clone, and no base qualities were kept. Peripheral blood CD8+ and CD4+ T cells from healthy donors, Susac syndrome patients and multiple sclerosis patients were profiled by high-throughput TCR beta sequencing. The multiple sclerosis controls were treatment-naive patients whose relapsing-remitting disease, either stable or active, fulfilled the revised McDonald criteria. Bulk CD8+ and CD4+ T cells were purified by magnetic negative isolation, while CD8+ TEMRA cells were enriched using FACS. Blood was drawn into EDTA tubes, processed within 24 hours, and PBMCs were isolated by density gradient centrifugation. PBMCs intended for TCR sequencing were frozen in liquid nitrogen and were later thawed in a 37 degrees C water bath. Purity of sorted or isolated CD4+, CD8+ and CD8+ TEMRA cells was at least 90%.

This sample stems from a study of CD8 T cells in Susac syndrome (dated by TCRdb to between 2018 and 2021). With respect to the entire study: Whether CD8+ T cell activation and differentiation in Susac syndrome was antigen driven was tested using repertoire sequencing. CD8+ T cell repertoire clonality was compared between 11 to 12 healthy donors, around 14 Susac syndrome patients and fewer than 19 multiple sclerosis patients.

Study-wide findings and limitations: The number of individuals in the TCR sequencing and HLA analysis was recognized as being relatively small.

RNA was extracted with the RNeasy kit and roughly 0.45 to 1 ug was reverse transcribed using random hexamers. The immunoSEQ multiplex PCR assay, covering 54 Vbeta and 13 Jbeta segments, was used to amplify TCR beta CDR3 regions. To correct PCR amplification bias, a synthetic template baseline was used for both primer optimization and computational correction. The paper's data handling went like this. Reads were annotated to V, D and J genes according to IMGT and were analyzed with immunoSEQ Analyzer, with only productive sequences retained. Clonality was computed as one minus Shannon entropy normalized by log2 of the number of productive unique sequences. Public and private clones were assessed among the 100 most prevalent clones of each patient and control. Clones were defined as Susac-specific if absent from the healthy and MS cohorts, from 900 to 1,200 published viral clones and from other ImmuneACCESS disease sequences. The public reads were reanalyzed by TCRdb: fastp trimming at Q25, MiXCR alignment, in-frame beta chains only. Rows with a matching CDR3 protein are joined into one entry that keeps the most common DNA and genes. The V and J calls, along with clone size, are taken from TCRdb and not from the paper's own processing. The sample records tens of thousands of distinct CDR3 sequences, over 75% of which are singletons. The ten largest clones add up to 0.5% of the sample.

V lost 5 bases and J lost 8 bases, and the count of bases not matched to a germline gene is 12. According to the germline V gene (reference sequence), CDR1 reads LNHDA and CDR2 reads SQIVND. The CDR3 runs 16 amino acids, cysteine and phenylalanine included. Of the read, only the CDR3 DNA is kept; its 48 bases are in frame from base 1. The material sequenced was CD8+ T cells from PBMCs. The chain is made from TRBV19 and TRBJ2-1; the central 10 bases match TRBD2. The source is a human donor with multiple sclerosis. The CDR3 reads as follows: CASSDSTGLAFHEQFF. The DNA reads as follows: TGTGCCAGTAGTGACTCGACGGGACTAGCGTTTCATGAGCAGTTCTTC.